This T cell receptor (beta chain) was sequenced during a study of shared clonotypes between healthy human individuals. Study observations and caveats: Blood was the sole source, and tissue repertoires probably differ. What naive subsets generally showed was a larger estimated richness than memory subsets showed.

Looked up from germline, CDR1 is SQVTM and CDR2 is ANQGSEA. V dropped 4 bases and J dropped 4; count of bases not matched to a gene: 2. The length of the CDR3 is 12 residues. This clone has only one observation. Antigen: not known. Produced via immunoSEQ multiplex PCR; TCRdb's table is partial and in-frame only. The sample lists around 330,000 clones; about 74% were seen once. Sequences were obtained from memory CD4+ T cells sorted from blood. Subset indicated: CD45RA-negative fraction. This clonotype originated in a young man in good health. V is TRBV29-1 and J is TRBJ2-5; TRBD1 agrees at 8 bases. The CDR3 nucleotides read TGCAGCGTTGCAGGGGGCCCAGAGACCCAGTACTTC. Translated, it gives CSVAGGPETQYF.